This T cell receptor beta chain was obtained from a study of T cell responses to AZD1222 COVID-19 vaccine. The method was immunoSEQ multiplex PCR; TCRdb's version includes in-frame clones alone and lacks a portion of them. The repertoire holds 98,000 or so clones, over 90% seen once, with roughly 5% in the top ten. Study results and caveats: Spike-wide coverage was observed for vaccine-associated CD4 TCRs, with dominant responses at 160-218 and 743-854. Reportedly, nearly half of unique spike TCRs recognized epitopes outside B.1.351/B.1.1.7 mutations. Every sample of the repertoires postdated the peak T cell response.

About this clone itself: Its specificity is not known.

This clonotype was obtained from an adult in good health. The sample was peripheral blood, taken on day 0 of AZD1222 vaccination.

The CDR3 sequence: CASSLGGGGRASGDTQYF. In DNA form, the CDR3 reads TGTGCCAGCAGCTTAGGGGGTGGCGGGAGGGCCAGCGGAGATACGCAGTATTTT. The V gene is TRBV11-2, the J gene TRBJ2-3, with 9 positions matching TRBD2. CDR1 is SGHAT and CDR2 is FQNNGV in the germline V gene. The V gene end was trimmed by 1 base and the J gene end by 5 bases; junction bases not matched to a gene: 13. This CDR3 has 18 amino acids.